Sequencing of this T cell receptor (beta chain) was carried out in a study of T cells in Graves' hyperthyroidism and ophthalmopathy. This CDR3 is built from 16 residues. Unmatched junction bases numbered 5, after V lost 1 base and J lost 4 bases. CDR1 and CDR2 from the germline V gene are DFQATT and SNEGSKA (reference sequence). Using RNA transcripts as the source, TCR beta CDR3 regions were amplified. First-round RT-PCR of the TCR CDR3 relied on the HTBI primer set. TCRdb re-derived calls from the multiplex PCR reads in MiXCR, one entry per CDR3 protein. The sample lists around 300,000 distinct CDR3 sequences; 22% were seen once. Orbital computed tomography, thyroid ultrasound, serum thyroxine and TRAb, and clinical symptoms together informed the diagnoses.

Sequencing used blood. The chain is built from TRBV20-1 and TRBJ2-2; 11 nucleotides agree with TRBD2. The receptor was derived from a man aged 25-45 years with Graves' ophthalmopathy. The chain's CDR3 is CSARVPLAGGTGELFF. The CDR3 DNA reads TGCAGTGCTAGAGTCCCGCTAGCGGGAGGCACCGGGGAGCTGTTTTTT.